This TCR beta chain was captured in a study of post-analysis software for immune sequencing data. Study background: Relapsing-remitting, secondary progressive and progressive-relapsing forms made up the multiple sclerosis disease courses.

On this clonotype: Its target is not known.

Unique molecular identifiers featured in each of the TCR beta cDNA libraries. TCRdb passed the PCR reads through MiXCR, listing each CDR3 protein once. The table has about 770,000 distinct CDR3 sequences, about 45% seen once. V lost 1 base, J lost 9 bases, and 12 bases stayed unmatched. The CDR3 loop spans 16 amino acids. Per germline, CDR1 MNHNS and CDR2 SASEGT. General study points: Diversity measured as normalized Chao1 was significantly lower in multiple sclerosis patients than in controls. Patients carried 4 or 5 TRBV segments more frequently than controls did, and TRBV5-6, TRBV5-1 and TRBV20-1 were among them.

This clonotype was obtained from a girl aged 10-17 years with multiple sclerosis. What was sequenced was blood. This chain links TRBV6-1 with TRBJ2-7; TRBD2 matches at 10 bases. The CDR3 here is CASSEVLAGALTVQYF. The CDR3 nucleotides are TGTGCCAGCAGTGAAGTGCTAGCGGGAGCCCTTACGGTGCAGTACTTC.